These 8 T cell receptor beta chains were sequenced from one sample in a study of control samples from healthy donors and cancer patients. TCRdb keeps only in-frame clones here, not all; method: immunoSEQ multiplex PCR. The sample records approximately 120,000 clones, roughly 92% being singletons. The material sequenced was PBMCs. The receptor set was obtained from a man older than 75 with head and neck cancer.

V is TRBV5-1 and J is TRBJ2-7; D might be TRBD1 (6 bases). Trimming took off 5 bases at V and 2 bases at J, with 8 bases between the two ends. Germline CDR1 is SGHRS and CDR2 is YFSETQ. The CDR3 covers 12 residues. CDR3 in amino acids: CASRSGAYEQYF. CDR3 sequence (DNA): TGCGCCAGCAGATCAGGGGCCTACGAGCAGTACTTC.

V usage is TRBV19 and J usage is TRBJ2-4; 8 bases agree with TRBD2. The CDR3 extends over 14 amino acids. J lost 2 bases, V lost 4 bases, and 1 base had no gene match. Per the germline V gene, CDR1 is LNHDA and CDR2 is SQIVND (reference sequence). The CDR3 nucleotides read TGTGCCAGTAGTACGGGGGGGTCCAAAAACATTCAGTACTTC. Translation: CASSTGGSKNIQYF.

The chain combines TRBV2 with TRBJ1-5, with D perhaps TRBD1 (5 bases). This CDR3 comprises 12 residues. V was shortened by 11 bases and J by 0 bases, with 8 bases between the two germline ends. The germline CDR1 and CDR2 sequences are SNHLY and FYNNEI. CDR3 protein: CAGGDSNQPQHF. DNA for the CDR3: TGTGCCGGGGGGGATAGCAATCAGCCCCAGCATTTT.

The chain combines TRBV6-5 with TRBJ2-2, with D tentatively TRBD2 (7 bases). CDR3 length equals 15 residues. V was clipped by 6 bases and J by 8 bases, with 19 bases between them. Germline V gene data show CDR1 as MNHEY and CDR2 as SVGAGI. The CDR3 reads CASRPPGEGGGELFF. CDR3 sequence (DNA): TGTGCCAGCAGACCCCCCGGGGAGGGGGGTGGGGAGCTGTTTTTT.

This chain links TRBV6-6 with TRBJ1-5, with D perhaps TRBD1 (6 bases). There are 13 residues in the CDR3. Looked up from germline, CDR1 is MNHNY and CDR2 is SVGAGI (reference sequence). Trimming cost V 2 bases and J 7 bases, with 9 bases left between them. CDR3 DNA sequence: TGTGCCAGCAGTTACGCCAGGGGACAGCCCCAGCATTTT. Encoded protein: CASSYARGQPQHF.

The rearrangement joins TRBV5-4 to TRBJ2-2; TRBD1 matches 7 bases. This CDR3 has 15 amino acids. J lost 6 bases, V lost 4 bases, and 9 bases had no gene match. From germline, CDR1 is SGHNT and CDR2 YYREEE (reference sequence). The CDR3 sequence is CASSPGTALAGELFF. The CDR3 DNA reads TGTGCCAGCAGCCCCGGGACAGCGCTAGCCGGGGAGCTGTTTTTT.

The chain carries TRBV5-5 and TRBJ1-4; D call uncertain. Germline V lookup: CDR1 SGHKS, CDR2 YYEKEE (reference sequence). CDR3 length equals 14 residues. Trimming shortened V by 2 bases and J by 6 bases, and 11 bases separated the two germline ends. This CDR3 reads CASSFPRTDEKLFF. As DNA, the CDR3 is TGTGCCAGCAGCTTCCCCCGGACGGATGAAAAACTGTTTTTT. Full variable domain (rest looked up from reference TRBV5-5 and TRBJ1-4): DAGVTQSPTHLIKTRGQQVTLRCSPISGHKSVSWYQQVLGQGPQFIFQYYEKEERGRGNFPDRFSARQFPNYSSELNVNALLLGDSALYLCASSFPRTDEKLFFGSGTQLSVL.

This chain links TRBV30 with TRBJ2-6; D remains ambiguous. Trimming left V 0 bases short and J 4 bases short, with 16 bases between. The CDR3 spans 17 residues. Per the germline V gene, CDR1 is GTSNPN and CDR2 is SVGIG (reference sequence). The CDR3 nucleotides are TGTGCCTGGAGTGTCTTGGGCCCAGTGCCCGGGGCCAACGTCCTGACTTTC. Translating it yields CAWSVLGPVPGANVLTF.